This entry concerns a single TCR beta chain. The data derive from a study of blood T cell repertoires in COVID-19. Study-level background: Whether acute or convalescent, the COVID-19 samples came from the United States, Italy and Spain.

Original handling: Reference gene primers were amplified, and this amplification served to estimate nucleated cell counts. Data came from immunoSEQ multiplex PCR; TCRdb stores just in-frame clones and leaves some out. The V and J calls and the clone size are those of that table, but D and trimming were determined from the DNA. The sample yields 150,000 to 200,000 clones, under 95% seen once. Per germline, CDR1 MNHEY and CDR2 SMNVEV (reference sequence). This CDR3 has 15 amino acids. The junction had 6 bases not matched to a gene; V was cut back by 3 bases and J by 2 bases. What was sequenced was peripheral blood. The TCR comes from a man in his fifties or sixties with active or convalescent COVID-19. V usage is TRBV27 and J usage is TRBJ1-2; 7 bases are a match to TRBD1. In DNA form, the CDR3 reads TGTGCCAGCAGTTTCCTCCGGGACAGAAACTATGGCTACACCTTC. Translating gives CASSFLRDRNYGYTF.